This T cell receptor beta chain was obtained from a study of tumor-infiltrating lymphocytes in glioblastoma multiforme. The CDR3 contains 17 residues. Trimming left V 2 bases short and J 0 bases short, with 17 bases between. Germline CDR1 and CDR2: SGHAT and FQNNGV. General study points: Detected clone frequencies may not reflect cell counts, being RNA-based. T cells were not sorted into functional subsets.

TCR beta libraries were built from RNA through three nested multiplex PCR rounds using modified ARM-PCR. TCRB-specific cDNA synthesis used roughly 0.5 ug of total RNA. No unique molecular identifiers were described for these TCRB libraries. From the multiplex PCR reads, TCRdb called clonotypes with MiXCR, one entry per CDR3 protein. The profile shows some 11,000 distinct CDR3 sequences, over 60% of them singletons. This clonotype was observed a single time. Its antigen is unknown. What was sequenced was brain tumor tissue. The clonotype was recovered from a male donor with glioblastoma. This chain links TRBV11-2 with TRBJ2-7; D may be TRBD1 (5 bases). CDR3 in DNA: TGTGCCAGCAGCTTAAAACTTGGAGACAGCTTCTCCTACGAGCAGTACTTC. This translates into CASSLKLGDSFSYEQYF.